The T cell receptor (beta chain) described here comes from a study of shared clonotypes between healthy human individuals. Generated by immunoSEQ multiplex PCR, the TCRdb table keeps only in-frame clones and is missing some. The sample consists of fewer than 600,000 clones, more than 65% of them appearing once. Study-wide findings and caveats: Specimens sampled were limited to blood, with tissue repertoires likely differing.

Trimming took 0 bases from V and 1 from J, leaving 9 bases between them. This CDR3 has 15 amino acids. Germline-derived CDR1 and CDR2 are SGHKS and YYEKEE (reference sequence). Note on this clone: Its antigen remains unknown.

The chain couples TRBV5-5 to TRBJ2-3; no definite D call. The clonotype originates from a middle-aged woman in good health. Some clones in this sample may be carry-over from other donors' samples. The specimen sequenced was PBMCs. The CDR3 DNA is TGTGCCAGCAGCTTGGTATTGTCTGGCACAGATACGCAGTATTTT. This sequence encodes CASSLVLSGTDTQYF.